The clone carrying this T cell receptor (beta chain) was detected ten times or more. Its matching antigen is unknown. The sample comes from a study of T cell repertoires in cytomegalovirus infection. TCRdb itself ran the reads through MiXCR, one entry per CDR3 protein. The profile shows 300,000 to 450,000 distinct CDR3 sequences, roughly 18% of them singletons. Findings and limits, study-wide: Pooled public TCR beta family frequency picked out CMV carriers with the relevant HLA.

V trimming: 1 base; J trimming: 3 bases; junction bases outside the gene matches: 7. This CDR3 is built from 18 residues. Germline assignment: CDR1 SGHVS and CDR2 FNYEAQ. This receptor was obtained from a human donor in good health (CMV status not recorded). Some clones in this sample may be carry-over from other donors' samples. The sample comprised PBMCs. V usage is TRBV7-6 and J usage is TRBJ2-3, with 13 bases lining up with TRBD2. The CDR3 nucleotides read TGTGCCAGCAGCTTAGGACCACTAGCGGGGGGGCGTACAGATACGCAGTATTTT. Residues: CASSLGPLAGGRTDTQYF.